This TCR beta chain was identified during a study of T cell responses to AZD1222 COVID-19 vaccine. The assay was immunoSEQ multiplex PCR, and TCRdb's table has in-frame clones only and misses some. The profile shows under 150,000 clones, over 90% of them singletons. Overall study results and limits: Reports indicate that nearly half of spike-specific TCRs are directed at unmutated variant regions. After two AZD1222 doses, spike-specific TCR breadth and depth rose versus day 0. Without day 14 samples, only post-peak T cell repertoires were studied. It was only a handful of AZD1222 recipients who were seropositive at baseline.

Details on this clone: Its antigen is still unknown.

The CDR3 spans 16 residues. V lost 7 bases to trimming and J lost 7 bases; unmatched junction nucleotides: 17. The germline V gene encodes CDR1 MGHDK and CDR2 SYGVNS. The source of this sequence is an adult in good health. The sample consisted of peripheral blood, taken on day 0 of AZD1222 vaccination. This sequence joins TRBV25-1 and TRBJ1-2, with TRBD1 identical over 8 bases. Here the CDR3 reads CASKNIRDRLRVGYTF. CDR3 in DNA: TGTGCCAGCAAAAACATACGGGACAGGCTCCGTGTTGGCTACACCTTC.